This passage covers 30 T cell receptor beta chains from one sample sequenced in a study of T-cell reconstitution after alpha-beta-depleted transplantation in children. Preparation of the TCRbeta library used unique molecular identifiers. TCRdb reanalysed the PCR reads using MiXCR and keeps one entry per CDR3 protein. The sample has hundreds of thousands of distinct CDR3 sequences, about 8.4% seen once; the top ten hold 35% to 45%. The input for sequencing was PBMCs, mostly from graft donor cells, taken 360 days after TCRalphabeta/CD19-depleted stem cell transplant. The source is a male patient aged 2 to 9 who had a stem cell transplant for acute myeloid leukemia, so the T cells may come from the graft donor.

The V call is TRBV5-6, the J call TRBJ2-7; D is possibly TRBD1 or TRBD2 (5 bases each). This CDR3 region has 17 residues. The germline gives CDR1 SGHDT, CDR2 YYEEEE. V was cut by 4 bases and J by 2 bases, with 22 bases left in between. The CDR3 loop is CASSRVRSGLRAYEQYV. The CDR3 nucleotides are TGTGCCAGCAGCCGAGTACGGAGTGGACTCAGGGCCTACGAGCAGTACGTC.

This clonotype was recorded at least ten times. J is TRBJ2-5 and V is TRBV10-3, with 14 nucleotides matching TRBD2. Losses at the gene ends were 11 bases for V and 4 bases for J; bases not matched to a gene: 15. CDR3 size: 17 residues. Germline lookup yields CDR1 ENHRY and CDR2 SYGVKD. The DNA for the CDR3 is TGTGCCTCTAACCAGGGACTAGCGGGAGTAAAGGGAGAGACCCAGTACTTC. This gives the protein CASNQGLAGVKGETQYF.

In its sample, this clonotype was seen a few times. This chain connects TRBV29-1 to TRBJ2-1, with no clear D. Germline CDR1 SQVTM, CDR2 ANQGSEA. The V end was cut by 4 bases, the J end by 4 bases, with 14 bases between. The CDR3 consists of 14 residues. CDR3 coding DNA: TGCAGCGTTGGGGCAGGCGTCCTTTACAATGAGCAGTTCTTC. This gives the protein CSVGAGVLYNEQFF.

The chain combines TRBV7-3 with TRBJ2-1; 7 nucleotides line up with TRBD1. The CDR3 has 16 residues. The V gene's germline CDR1 is SGHTA and CDR2 FQGTGA. J lost 0 bases, V lost 5 bases, and 7 bases had no gene match. This CDR3 is CASSGRDSNSYNEQFF. As DNA, the CDR3 is TGTGCCAGCAGCGGCCGGGACAGTAACTCCTACAATGAGCAGTTCTTC.

This clonotype was observed many times. The V gene is TRBV10-3, the J gene TRBJ1-3; D is unresolved. CDR3 length: 13 residues. V dropped 11 bases and J dropped 2 bases, with 13 bases sitting between them. CDR1 is ENHRY and CDR2 is SYGVKD in the germline V gene. This CDR3 is CAAHSTTGNTIYF. CDR3 nucleotide sequence: TGTGCCGCCCACTCGACCACTGGAAACACCATATATTTT.

In this sample, this clonotype turned up a few times. This chain joins TRBV7-6 and TRBJ1-5, with no clear D. The CDR3 loop spans 13 amino acids. Germline CDR1 reads SGHVS; CDR2 reads FNYEAQ. V was trimmed by 7 bases and J by 0 bases, leaving 7 bases between them. DNA of the CDR3: TGTGCCAGCACGATTGATAGCAATCAGCCCCAGCATTTT. Residues: CASTIDSNQPQHF.

V gene TRBV6-1 combines with J gene TRBJ1-1, with 10 positions matching TRBD1. This CDR3 is built from 15 residues. Germline loops: CDR1 MNHNS, CDR2 SASEGT. J gave up 8 bases and V 6 bases, and 12 bases lay outside the gene matches. The DNA for the CDR3 is TGTGCCAGCAGGCCCCCGGGACAGGGGTTTAGGGAAGCTTTCTTT. Residues: CASRPPGQGFREAFF.

Only a few counts were recorded for this clonotype. The V gene is TRBV12-3 or TRBV12-4, the J gene TRBJ1-1; 9 bases align to TRBD1. The CDR3 extends over 14 amino acids. The V gene end was trimmed by 0 bases and the J gene end by 5 bases; junction bases not matched to a gene: 1. The CDR3 DNA reads as TGTGCCAGCAGTTTAGCAGACAGGGGGACTGAAGCTTTCTTT. Residues: CASSLADRGTEAFF.

This clonotype was seen only a few times. CDR3 sequence (DNA): TGTGCCAGCAGCCAAGATCCCGGACAGGGTTTTAGCATTCAGTACTTC. Amino acids: CASSQDPGQGFSIQYF. The chain carries TRBV3-1 and TRBJ2-4; 8 bases align to TRBD1. The CDR3 length is 16 residues. V dropped 0 bases and J dropped 9; count of bases not matched to a gene: 10. CDR1 and CDR2 from the germline V gene are LGHDT and YNNKEL (reference sequence).

This clonotype was seen ten or more times. V gene TRBV12-3 or TRBV12-4 combines with J gene TRBJ2-1; D not certain. The V and J ends lost 3 bases and 4 bases respectively, with 7 bases between them. CDR3 size: 13 residues. CDR3 coding DNA: TGTGCCAGCAGTTTGTATGGGTACAATGAGCAGTTCTTC. Protein product: CASSLYGYNEQFF.

This clonotype was counted a few times. The chain is built from TRBV4-1 and TRBJ2-1, with 7 bases that match TRBD1. V lost 3 bases to trimming and J lost 5 bases; unmatched junction nucleotides: 10. CDR1 is MGHRA, CDR2 YSYEKL, per germline. The length of the CDR3 is 16 residues. The CDR3: CASSQGDRSRNNEQFF. CDR3 in DNA: TGCGCCAGCAGCCAGGGGGACAGAAGCCGAAACAATGAGCAGTTCTTC.

V gene TRBV12-3 or TRBV12-4 combines with J gene TRBJ2-3, with a possible D match to TRBD2 (5 bases). V lost 5 bases to trimming and J lost 0 bases, with 18 bases between them. This CDR3 comprises 17 residues. The CDR3 DNA reads TGTGCCAGCAGTATTCGGGATCCCGGTTGGAGCACAGATACGCAGTATTTT. Amino acids: CASSIRDPGWSTDTQYF.

The genes are TRBV6-5 and TRBJ1-2; a weak D match, TRBD1 (6 bases). This CDR3 contains 14 residues. V was clipped by 8 bases and J by 3 bases, with 16 bases between them. The germline V gene encodes CDR1 MNHEY and CDR2 SVGAGI. Here the CDR3 reads CASRKNREYYGYTF. The CDR3 DNA reads TGTGCCAGCCGGAAAAACAGGGAGTACTATGGCTACACCTTC.

This clonotype was observed many times. The chain links TRBV6-2 or TRBV6-3 to TRBJ2-7, with no clear D. Germline loops: CDR1 MNHEY, CDR2 SVGEGT. The CDR3 has 12 amino acids. V dropped 2 bases and J dropped 0 bases, with 2 bases sitting between them. CDR3 nucleotide sequence: TGTGCCAGCAGTTACGACTCCTACGAGCAGTACTTC. It encodes CASSYDSYEQYF.

A few counts support this clonotype. The chain joins TRBV5-1 to TRBJ2-2; maybe TRBD1 (5 bases). There are 15 residues in the CDR3. The germline gives CDR1 SGHRS, CDR2 YFSETQ. The V and J ends lost 4 bases and 7 bases respectively, with 17 bases between them. The CDR3: CASSPVLIDSGELFF. The CDR3 bases are TGCGCCAGCAGCCCGGTCTTGATTGACAGCGGGGAGCTGTTTTTT.

The sample holds many counts of this clonotype. V gene TRBV24-1 combines with J gene TRBJ2-2; D not resolved. The V gene lost 5 bases and the J gene lost 7 bases, with 4 bases spanning the gap. The CDR3 has 11 residues. Germline CDR1 is KGHDR and CDR2 is SFDVKD. The CDR3 here is CATSAYGELFF. The CDR3 nucleotides are TGTGCCACCAGTGCCTACGGGGAGCTGTTTTTT.

This clonotype was picked up many times. This chain joins TRBV20-1 and TRBJ2-7; no definite D call. Trimming took off 6 bases at V and 0 bases at J, with 15 bases between the two ends. The CDR3 length is 14 residues. The germline V gene has CDR1 DFQATT and CDR2 SNEGSKA (reference sequence). CDR3 nucleotide sequence: TGCAGTGCCACCCCGGGCGGCATCTCCTACGAGCAGTACTTC. It codes for CSATPGGISYEQYF.

The sample holds a few counts of this clonotype. V gene TRBV7-2 combines with J gene TRBJ2-7; tentatively, D is TRBD2 (7 bases). From germline, CDR1 is SGHTA and CDR2 FQGNSA. The germline V and J ends were trimmed by 5 bases and 2 bases, with 16 bases remaining between them. The CDR3 runs to 15 residues. CDR3 DNA sequence: TGTGCCAGCAGCGACGTAGGGGGGGCGCCCTACGAGCAGTACTTC. Residues: CASSDVGGAPYEQYF.

This clonotype was seen only a few times. The genes are TRBV5-1 and TRBJ2-7, with 13 bases aligning to TRBD2. V trimming: 7 bases; J trimming: 0 bases; junction bases outside the gene matches: 22. The CDR3 sequence is 21 residues long. CDR1 SGHRS and CDR2 YFSETQ come from the germline V gene. Here the CDR3 DNA reads TGCGCCAGCCGACTAGCGGGAGGCCAACGCTTCCAATATTGGAACTCCTACGAGCAGTACTTC. As protein: CASRLAGGQRFQYWNSYEQYF.

The CDR3: CASSTLAGVQETQYF. The CDR3 coding sequence is TGCGCCAGCAGCACGCTAGCGGGGGTTCAAGAGACCCAGTACTTC. The genes are TRBV5-1 and TRBJ2-5; 10 bases are a match to TRBD2. Per the germline V gene, CDR1 is SGHRS and CDR2 is YFSETQ. V trimming: 4 bases; J trimming: 2 bases; junction bases outside the gene matches: 5. The CDR3 runs 15 residues.

This clonotype showed up many times. V gene TRBV6-6 combines with J gene TRBJ1-1, with D unclear. In germline, CDR1 is MNHNY, CDR2 SVGAGI (reference sequence). Deletions cut 0 bases from V and 4 bases from J, with 12 bases between. The CDR3 is 15 residues long. DNA for the CDR3: TGTGCCAGCAGTTACTCGGGGTCTCGGAGCACTGAAGCTTTCTTT. Protein product: CASSYSGSRSTEAFF.

This clonotype has more than one count but fewer than ten. The V gene is TRBV25-1, the J gene TRBJ2-1; TRBD2 is a possible D gene (5 bases). The germline CDR1 and CDR2 sequences are MGHDK and SYGVNS. The germline V and J ends were trimmed by 6 bases and 9 bases, with 18 bases remaining between them. The length of the CDR3 is 14 residues. The CDR3 loop reads CASRPLGAAGEQFF. CDR3 nucleotides: TGTGCCAGCAGACCTTTGGGAGCGGCCGGTGAGCAGTTCTTC.

This clonotype was observed a handful of times. V gene TRBV12-3 or TRBV12-4 combines with J gene TRBJ1-5; D remains unclear. This CDR3 contains 15 residues. Deletions cut 5 bases from V and 4 bases from J, with 15 bases between. This CDR3 reads CASSLIRAANQPQHF. Here the CDR3 DNA reads TGTGCCAGCAGTCTTATTAGGGCAGCAAATCAGCCCCAGCATTTT.

The chain has TRBV11-2 and TRBJ2-1; 12 bases map to TRBD2. CDR3 length: 19 amino acids. Germline CDR1 reads SGHAT; CDR2 reads FQNNGV. Trimming removed 4 bases from V and 6 bases from J; junction bases left unmatched: 16. The CDR3 here is CASSWAASGRAERFNEQFF. CDR3 sequence (DNA): TGTGCCAGCAGCTGGGCTGCTAGCGGGAGGGCCGAAAGATTCAATGAGCAGTTCTTC.

The chain couples TRBV10-2 to TRBJ2-5; no definite D call. Germline loops: CDR1 WSHSY, CDR2 SAAADI. Deletions cut 0 bases from V and 3 bases from J, with 8 bases between. The CDR3 contains 14 residues. The CDR3 DNA is TGCGCCAGCAGTGAGTCGAAAGGGAAAGAGACCCAGTACTTC. It is translated as CASSESKGKETQYF.

This clonotype was seen repeatedly, ten times or more. The V and J genes are TRBV2 and TRBJ2-7; no firm D call. V was cut by 3 bases and J by 3 bases, with 21 bases left in between. Germline CDR1 is SNHLY and CDR2 is FYNNEI. The CDR3 has 17 residues. For the CDR3, the DNA is TGTGCCAGCAGTGAGGGATATGGATCTGTGGTAGACTACGAGCAGTACGTC. Its translation: CASSEGYGSVVDYEQYV.

This clonotype was counted ten times or more. The chain has TRBV12-3 or TRBV12-4 and TRBJ1-2, with D maybe TRBD1 (5 bases). This CDR3 has 13 amino acids. The ends were cut back, 6 bases at V and 2 bases at J, with 10 bases in the middle. The CDR3 DNA sequence: TGTGCCAGCAGGTGGGACGGAAACTATGGCTACACCTTC. Translating gives CASRWDGNYGYTF.

The chain links TRBV7-8 to TRBJ2-5; a possible D gene is TRBD2 (7 bases). The germline V gene has CDR1 SGHVS and CDR2 FQNEAQ. Trimming took off 11 bases at V and 4 bases at J, with 11 bases between the two ends. The CDR3 totals 11 residues. The CDR3 coding sequence is TGTGCCGGGGGGGCGGGAGAGACCCAGTACTTC. Residues: CAGGAGETQYF. Full variable domain (missing parts from reference TRBV7-8 and TRBJ2-5): GAGVSQSPRYKVAKRGQDVALRCDPISGHVSLFWYQQALGQGPEFLTYFQNEAQLDKSGLPSDRFFAERPEGSVSTLKIQRTQQEDSAVYLCAGGAGETQYFGPGTRLLVL.

This clonotype appeared many times. The rearrangement links TRBV3-1 to TRBJ2-5; D call uncertain. Germline CDR1 reads LGHDT; CDR2 reads YNNKEL (reference sequence). The CDR3 loop spans 12 amino acids. The V end was cut by 4 bases, the J end by 5 bases, with 8 bases between. CDR3 nucleotide sequence: TGTGCCAGCAGCCCCTGGCGGGAGACCCAGTACTTC. Translated: CASSPWRETQYF.

This clonotype was seen at least ten times. The rearrangement uses TRBV6-1 and TRBJ2-7; 7 positions agree with TRBD1. V lost 7 bases to trimming and J lost 5 bases; unmatched junction nucleotides: 20. Germline CDR1 and CDR2: MNHNS and SASEGT. The CDR3 extends over 17 amino acids. CDR3 residues: CASKMDRRRLSWDEQYF. The CDR3 DNA follows: TGTGCCAGCAAAATGGACAGGCGACGCCTATCTTGGGACGAGCAGTACTTC.